These 27 T cell receptor beta chains originate from one sample sequenced in a study of T cell responses to AZD1222 COVID-19 vaccine. Measured with immunoSEQ multiplex PCR; TCRdb has only the in-frame clones, and not every one. The sample lists about 81,000 clones; about 92% were seen once. Sequenced here: peripheral blood, sampled on day 0 of AZD1222 vaccination. The receptors stem from an adult in good health.

The rearrangement joins TRBV7-9 to TRBJ1-6, with a weak D call TRBD1 (5 bases). Trimming removed 5 bases from V and 8 bases from J, with 16 bases in between. Per the germline V gene, CDR1 is SEHNR and CDR2 is FQNEAQ (reference sequence). The CDR3 covers 15 residues. The CDR3 sequence is CASSVDSQFDSPLHF. For the CDR3, the DNA is TGTGCCAGCAGCGTTGACAGTCAGTTTGATTCACCCCTCCACTTT.

This clone was recorded a few times. The chain recombines TRBV12-3 or TRBV12-4 with TRBJ2-1, with a possible D match to TRBD2 (6 bases). The CDR3 consists of 13 residues. V dropped 4 bases and J dropped 15 bases, with 19 bases sitting between them. CDR3 region: CASSSVPRDLRFF. Here the CDR3 DNA reads TGTGCCAGCAGTTCTGTTCCCCGGGACTTACGGTTCTTC.

The chain employs TRBV5-4 and TRBJ1-1, with D possibly TRBD1 on 5 matching bases. This CDR3 comprises 13 residues. CDR1 and CDR2 (germline): SGHNT, YYREEE (reference sequence). V lost 3 bases to trimming and J lost 1 base, with 7 bases between them. The CDR3 loop reads CASSYGQNTEAFF. Here the CDR3 DNA reads TGTGCCAGCAGCTATGGACAGAACACTGAAGCTTTCTTT.

The chain recombines TRBV18 with TRBJ2-7, with a possible D match to TRBD2 (5 bases). Germline-derived CDR1 and CDR2 are KGHSH and LQKENI. The CDR3 sequence is 12 residues long. The germline V and J ends were trimmed by 3 bases and 5 bases, with 8 bases remaining between them. CDR3 protein: CASSPLGDEQYF. CDR3 nucleotides: TGTGCCAGCTCACCTCTCGGGGACGAGCAGTACTTC.

Worth noting for this clone: The same CDR3 is also encoded by other DNA sequences in this sample. This chain uses TRBV20-1 with TRBJ1-5; a possible D gene is TRBD1 (6 bases). Per the germline V gene, CDR1 is DFQATT and CDR2 is SNEGSKA (reference sequence). This CDR3 has 11 residues. V lost 4 bases to trimming and J lost 7 bases, with 8 bases between them. CDR3 loop: CSATGGQPQHF. DNA of the CDR3: TGCAGTGCTACTGGGGGCCAGCCCCAGCATTTT.

This sequence joins TRBV4-1 and TRBJ2-7; 7 bases align to TRBD2. V was clipped by 0 bases and J by 4 bases; unmatched bases: 3. The CDR3 sequence is 14 residues long. Germline CDR1 reads MGHRA; CDR2 reads YSYEKL. CDR3 in amino acids: CASSQESLAYEQYF. Written as DNA, the CDR3 is TGCGCCAGCAGCCAAGAGTCACTAGCGTACGAGCAGTACTTC.

V is TRBV7-3 and J is TRBJ2-3, with 12 bases lining up with TRBD2. V was pared by 4 bases and J by 1 base, with 9 bases of the junction left unmatched. CDR3 length equals 18 residues. CDR1 is SGHTA and CDR2 is FQGTGA in the germline V gene. This CDR3 is CASSYGLAGPLRTDTQYF. The CDR3 DNA sequence: TGTGCCAGCAGCTATGGACTAGCGGGACCGCTCCGCACAGATACGCAGTATTTT.

The gene calls are TRBV28 and TRBJ2-1, with D maybe TRBD2 (7 bases). V lost 7 bases to trimming and J lost 4 bases, with 17 bases between them. The CDR3 consists of 15 residues. Germline V lookup: CDR1 MDHEN, CDR2 SYDVKM. The CDR3 DNA is TGTGCCAGCACCCCCGGCGGGGGCCCTTACAATGAGCAGTTCTTC. It encodes CASTPGGGPYNEQFF.

The J gene is TRBJ2-7, the V gene TRBV19, with 8 bases aligning to TRBD2. Germline values: CDR1 LNHDA, CDR2 SQIVND (reference sequence). The CDR3 spans 16 residues. With 5 bases clipped from V and 2 bases from J, the junction kept 11 bases outside the gene matches. The CDR3 nucleotides read TGTGCCAGTAGTGACCGAGGGAGCGGGAGAACCTACGAGCAGTACTTC. Translated, it gives CASSDRGSGRTYEQYF.

The chain couples TRBV9 to TRBJ2-7; 8 bases are shared with TRBD2. Germline V lookup: CDR1 SGDLS, CDR2 YYNGEE. V dropped 3 bases and J dropped 5; count of bases not matched to a gene: 16. The CDR3 loop spans 17 amino acids. The chain's CDR3 is CASSALSGAGVINEQYF. The CDR3 nucleotides read TGTGCCAGCAGCGCCCTCTCGGGAGCGGGAGTGATCAACGAGCAGTACTTC.

The rearrangement links TRBV5-1 to TRBJ1-1; D is ambiguous. The CDR3 covers 14 residues. The germline V and J ends were trimmed by 4 bases and 1 base, with 11 bases remaining between them. The germline CDR1 and CDR2 sequences are SGHRS and YFSETQ. In nucleotides, the CDR3 is TGCGCCAGCAGCCCACAAGGACCGAACACTGAAGCTTTCTTT. This translates into CASSPQGPNTEAFF.

This clone appeared a single time. This chain connects TRBV7-2 to TRBJ2-1, with 11 positions matching TRBD2. The V gene end was trimmed by 4 bases and the J gene end by 5 bases; junction bases not matched to a gene: 4. There are 15 residues in the CDR3. Germline V gene data show CDR1 as SGHTA and CDR2 as FQGNSA. CDR3 region: CASSSRLAGNNEQFF. The CDR3 DNA is TGTGCCAGCAGCTCCCGACTAGCGGGAAACAATGAGCAGTTCTTC.

Here the CDR3 reads CASSPARENTEAFF. CDR3 sequence (DNA): TGTGCCAGCAGTCCTGCCCGGGAGAACACTGAAGCTTTCTTT. This chain joins TRBV27 and TRBJ1-1; D unclear. CDR1 and CDR2 from the germline V gene are MNHEY and SMNVEV (reference sequence). V was pared by 5 bases and J by 1 base, with 11 bases between. This CDR3 comprises 14 residues.

The chain joins TRBV15 to TRBJ2-1; TRBD1 matches 7 bases. The CDR3 is 16 residues long. CDR1 LNHNV and CDR2 YYDKDF come from the germline V gene (reference sequence). The V segment lost 2 bases and the J segment 5 bases; nucleotides outside the gene matches: 9. In DNA, the CDR3 is TGTGCCACCAGCAGAACACAGGGGTCTCGGCACAATGAGCAGTTCTTC. Its protein product is CATSRTQGSRHNEQFF.

The chain couples TRBV2 to TRBJ2-2, with 8 bases fitting TRBD2. Per the germline V gene, CDR1 is SNHLY and CDR2 is FYNNEI. V trimming: 7 bases; J trimming: 3 bases; junction bases outside the gene matches: 13. The CDR3 has 17 residues. The CDR3 DNA reads as TGTGCCAGCAAGCCCCCCCCGGGAGGGCCAGACACCGGGGAGCTGTTTTTT. It is translated as CASKPPPGGPDTGELFF.

The rearrangement joins TRBV5-1 to TRBJ2-1; 7 positions match TRBD2. Unmatched junction bases numbered 5, after V lost 1 base and J lost 4 bases. Germline CDR1 SGHRS, CDR2 YFSETQ. The CDR3 has 15 amino acids. CDR3 bases: TGCGCCAGCAGCTTGAGTCTAGCGGCATACAATGAGCAGTTCTTC. It encodes CASSLSLAAYNEQFF.

As DNA, the CDR3 is TGTGCCAGCAGCGTAGGACCAGGGGGTTACGAGCAGTACTTC. Amino acids: CASSVGPGGYEQYF. The chain uses TRBV9 and TRBJ2-7; 7 nucleotides agree with TRBD1. Trimming removed 0 bases from V and 4 bases from J; junction bases left unmatched: 4. The CDR3 runs 14 residues. The V gene's germline CDR1 is SGDLS and CDR2 YYNGEE. The whole variable domain, remainder taken from reference TRBV9 and TRBJ2-7, is DSGVTQTPKHLITATGQRVTLRCSPRSGDLSVYWYQQSLDQGLQFLIQYYNGEERAKGNILERFSAQQFPDLHSELNLSSLELGDSALYFCASSVGPGGYEQYFGPGTRLTVT.

The rearrangement links TRBV2 to TRBJ2-2; 15 positions match TRBD2. The ends lost 6 bases at V and 8 bases at J; junction bases unmatched: 16. This CDR3 region has 19 residues. The germline gives CDR1 SNHLY, CDR2 FYNNEI. CDR3 coding DNA: TGTGCCAGCAGCCCACGGGGGACTAGCGGGAGGAGATCGAGTGGGGAGCTGTTTTTT. This sequence encodes CASSPRGTSGRRSSGELFF.

The V call is TRBV29-1, the J call TRBJ2-1; possible D gene TRBD2, 6 bases. The CDR3 is made up of 11 amino acids. Per germline, CDR1 SQVTM and CDR2 ANQGSEA. Trimming removed 4 bases at V and 10 bases at J, with 11 bases between. The CDR3 nucleotides are TGCAGCGTTGGAGGGACTCAGGAGCAGTTCTTC. Protein sequence: CSVGGTQEQFF.

V and J are TRBV19 and TRBJ2-1; D possibly corresponds to TRBD2 (6 bases). Germline assignment: CDR1 LNHDA and CDR2 SQIVND (reference sequence). V lost 6 bases and J 9 bases, leaving 27 bases between the germline ends. The length of the CDR3 is 17 residues. CDR3 DNA sequence: TGTGCCAGTAGCCAATTAGGCGGGGAACCCCACAACGGTGAGCAGTTCTTC. This codes for CASSQLGGEPHNGEQFF. Using reference TRBV19 and TRBJ2-1 for the parts outside the CDR3, the full variable domain is DGGITQSPKYLFRKEGQNVTLSCEQNLNHDAMYWYRQDPGQGLRLIYYSQIVNDFQKGDIAEGYSVSREKKESFPLTVTSAQKNPTAFYLCASSQLGGEPHNGEQFFGPGTRLTVL.

This clone was observed once. This rearrangement joins TRBV18 to TRBJ1-1; D unresolved. The CDR3 runs 13 residues. CDR1 is KGHSH and CDR2 is LQKENI in the germline V gene. Deletions cut 1 base from V and 3 bases from J, with 6 bases between. CDR3 region: CASSPRPDTEAFF. CDR3 coding DNA: TGTGCCAGCTCACCACGACCGGACACTGAAGCTTTCTTT.

The chain's CDR3 is CASSVSGNQPQHF. The CDR3 DNA sequence: TGTGCCAGCAGCGTAAGCGGGAATCAGCCCCAGCATTTT. The V gene is TRBV9, the J gene TRBJ1-5; D ambiguous. Trimming shortened V by 1 base and J by 4 bases, and 6 bases separated the two germline ends. This CDR3 has 13 residues. Germline CDR1 reads SGDLS; CDR2 reads YYNGEE.

The rearrangement uses TRBV5-5 and TRBJ1-1; possible D gene TRBD1, 6 bases. CDR1 is SGHKS and CDR2 is YYEKEE in the germline V gene (reference sequence). V was pared by 2 bases and J by 3 bases, with 14 bases between. CDR3 length: 15 residues. The CDR3 nucleotides read TGTGCCAGCAGCTTACCCAGGGGCGCGTACACTGAAGCTTTCTTT. The encoded protein is CASSLPRGAYTEAFF. Full variable domain (missing parts from reference TRBV5-5 and TRBJ1-1): DAGVTQSPTHLIKTRGQQVTLRCSPISGHKSVSWYQQVLGQGPQFIFQYYEKEERGRGNFPDRFSARQFPNYSSELNVNALLLGDSALYLCASSLPRGAYTEAFFGQGTRLTVV.

The CDR3 loop is CATSDRTGGTTGELFF. The CDR3 nucleotides are TGTGCCACCAGTGATCGGACAGGGGGGACCACCGGGGAGCTGTTTTTT. V and J are TRBV24-1 and TRBJ2-2; 10 bases fit TRBD1. The CDR3 covers 16 residues. V shed 3 bases and J 4 bases; nucleotides not matched to a gene: 4. Germline values: CDR1 KGHDR, CDR2 SFDVKD.

This clone came up once. The V and J genes are TRBV5-1 and TRBJ2-2, with TRBD1 identical over 8 bases. The trim removed 5 bases at V and 3 bases at J, leaving 6 bases unmatched. The CDR3 is 15 amino acids. Germline V gene sequence: CDR1 SGHRS, CDR2 YFSETQ. In DNA, the CDR3 is TGCGCCAGCAGTAATCCAGGGGGCCACACCGGGGAGCTGTTTTTT. It encodes CASSNPGGHTGELFF.

The chain couples TRBV4-3 to TRBJ1-3; TRBD1 is a possible D gene (5 bases). V shed 0 bases and J shed 4 bases, with 13 bases lying between them. This CDR3 region has 16 residues. Germline loops: CDR1 LGHNA, CDR2 YSLEER. The DNA for the CDR3 is TGCGCCAGCAGCCAAGATCAGGGAATGAGAGGAAACACCATATATTTT. It specifies CASSQDQGMRGNTIYF.

This rearrangement joins TRBV2 to TRBJ1-2; D gene unclear. The CDR3 extends over 11 amino acids. Deletions cut 6 bases from V and 6 bases from J, with 8 bases between. In germline, CDR1 is SNHLY, CDR2 FYNNEI. CDR3 sequence: CASRLVDGYTF. CDR3 coding DNA: TGTGCCAGCAGATTAGTGGATGGCTACACCTTC.